This TCR beta chain was obtained from a study of Graves' ophthalmopathy and Graves' hyperthyroidism listed by TCRdb under 2018. For context, the study as a whole: Peripheral blood was collected at initial diagnosis, before any treatment. TCR beta repertoire signatures were used to distinguish Graves' ophthalmopathy from Graves' hyperthyroidism and to predict progression to ophthalmopathy. In total, 120 to 150 blood samples were TCR-sequenced: approximately 42 ophthalmopathy, roughly 77 hyperthyroidism and approximately 17 hyperthyroidism-to-ophthalmopathy patients. To explore V-J signatures that distinguish ophthalmopathy from hyperthyroidism, a discovery set of under 110 patients was enrolled, made up of 40 to 45 with ophthalmopathy and around 57 with stable hyperthyroidism. The independent validation cohort included 18 to 20 hyperthyroidism patients plus 17 patients who later progressed from hyperthyroidism to ophthalmopathy. In six hyperthyroidism patients, the T-cell repertoire of thyroid tissue was compared with the T-cell repertoire of blood. Once sampling was done, hyperthyroidism patients were given methimazole at a starting dose of 30 mg daily, while ophthalmopathy patients were given high-dose intravenous methylprednisolone. The 85 to 100 discovery patients were divided at random into training and test sets in a 7:3 ratio.

For repertoire sequencing, TCR beta CDR3 regions were amplified from RNA transcripts. The first round of RT-PCR was done with HTBI primers and the Qiagen OneStep RT-PCR kit, and was followed by a second round of multiplex PCR, then size selection and purification. Libraries were sequenced on an Illumina HiSeq2000 using paired-end 100 bp reads. The paper's processing steps were these. SOAPnuke was used for read processing, and reads with adapters, uncalled bases, a mean Phred below 15, or no exact constant-primer or identifier match were discarded. COPE v1.2.5 was used to merge high-quality paired reads. Unique nucleotide sequences were defined as clonotypes and aligned to IMGT TRB V, D and J references using MiTCR v1.1. The analysis was limited to V-J combinations with a frequency above 0.0001, which together covered approximately 99% of the repertoires. For each V-J combination, a TCR clonal expansion and chaos score was defined as F50 clonal expansion divided by the chaos observed in the TCRdist matrix. Features were reduced by Welch's t-statistics and random forest to approximately 13 V-J combinations, which fed a naive Bayes classifier. Thyroid-blood repertoire similarity was quantified with the Morisita-Horn index. In-frame beta chains were kept once TCRdb had trimmed the public reads at Q25 with fastp and called clones with MiXCR. Here each entry gathers all rows of one CDR3 protein and keeps the most common genes and DNA. TCRdb's processing, not the authors' own work, is the source of the V and J calls. Recorded for this sample are about 400,000 distinct CDR3 sequences; approximately 21% of them occurred a single time. The ten largest account for 2.5% to 3% of the sample.

The investigation overall reported the following: Sample size was not predetermined statistically, and investigators were not blinded to group allocation. Most expanded thyroid clonotypes with a frequency above 0.001 also appeared in blood, which suggests that blood repertoires may reflect the immune response in the thyroid. In validation, the model predicted ophthalmopathy progression with 70.59% sensitivity and about 77% specificity; roughly 11 predicted patients were CT-confirmed with GO in a median of approximately 6.5 months. The 13-signature model separated ophthalmopathy from stable hyperthyroidism with approximately 90% sensitivity and around 81% specificity in cross-validation, and 80%/75% in the test set.

CDR1 and CDR2 were assigned from the germline V gene (reference sequence) as SEHNR and FQNEAQ. Trimming costs V 2 bases and J 2 bases, and their ends lie 13 bases apart. From the cysteine up to the phenylalanine, the CDR3 has a length of 15 residues. The retained sequence is limited to the CDR3, 45 bases, with the frame set at the first base. A patient counted as having stable hyperthyroidism if there was no progression to ophthalmopathy within 18 months of follow-up. Hyperthyroidism patients were newly diagnosed, were aged 18 to 65 years, and had a disease duration under 2 months. Anyone with other autoimmune diseases, uncontrolled infections, pregnancy or lactation was excluded from the study. Clinical symptoms, serum thyroxine, TRAb, thyroid ultrasound and orbital computed tomography were used for diagnosis. Using Ficoll-Paque density gradient centrifugation, PBMCs were isolated from 9.5 to 10 ml of fresh peripheral blood. Total RNA was extracted using Trizol reagent, and RNA quality was checked on an Agilent 2100 Bioanalyzer.

Note on this clonotype: The clone's antigen remains unknown. The input lacks base qualities; no much larger clone sits a single base away.

Sequencing used peripheral blood. The sequence was collected from a woman aged 18-29 years with stable Graves' hyperthyroidism. Donor details come from another sample of the same person, matched by shared clones. The V and J genes are TRBV7-9 and TRBJ2-7; TRBD1 is perhaps the D gene, given 6 matching bases. The DNA sequence follows: TGTGCCAGCAGCTTATGGGAAACAGGGACCTACGAGCAGTACTTC. It is translated as CASSLWETGTYEQYF.